This T cell receptor beta chain appears in the sequencing data of a study of cytotoxic CD8 clonotypes in ibrutinib-treated CLL. The overall study: Partial responses totalled about 24 and complete responses 2; after median about 67 months, 14 remained remitted and about 12 progressed.

This CDR3 is 10 amino acids long. The ends were cut back, 4 bases at V and 12 bases at J, with 10 bases in the middle. CDR1 is SQVTM, CDR2 ANQGSEA, per germline. Deep sequencing aimed at 1 in 200,000 to 1 in 1 million T cells' resolution. Method: immunoSEQ multiplex PCR; TCRdb's copy keeps in-frame clones and lacks some. This table has around 250,000 clones, 70% appearing once. Note on this clone: The target antigen is unknown.

Overall study results and limits: Baseline levels of clonality went above those of age-matched healthy donors and moved with circulating CD8+ T-cell counts. Rare overall, public clonotypes shrank or held steady under therapy.

Material: PBMCs, obtained after 24 months of ibrutinib treatment. The chain couples TRBV29-1 to TRBJ2-1; tentative D call: TRBD2 (6 bases). This TCR derives from a human donor with chronic lymphocytic leukemia. The CDR3 region is CSVVSGGQFF. CDR3 sequence (DNA): TGCAGCGTTGTTAGCGGAGGGCAGTTCTTC.